Presented here are 15 T cell receptor beta chains from one specimen sequenced in a study of blood T cell repertoires in COVID-19. Using immunoSEQ multiplex PCR, the repertoire was profiled, and TCRdb retains in-frame clones only, with some absent. The sample has 200,000 to 250,000 clones, about 86% seen once. Sequencing was carried out using PBMCs or T cells enriched from blood (not recorded which). The receptor set was obtained from a woman aged 40 to 49 with acute COVID-19.

The rearrangement uses TRBV24-1 and TRBJ2-5; 10 nucleotides align to TRBD2. J gave up 5 bases and V 3 bases, and 2 bases lay outside the gene matches. Germline V gives CDR1 KGHDR, CDR2 SFDVKD. CDR3 size: 14 residues. The CDR3 DNA reads TGTGCCACCAGTGATATGACTAGCGGGGAGACCCAGTACTTC. Encoded protein: CATSDMTSGETQYF.

This clone occurred once. The V gene is TRBV2, the J gene TRBJ1-2, with TRBD1 matching over 12 bases. Germline CDR1 reads SNHLY; CDR2 reads FYNNEI. V lost 6 bases, J lost 4 bases, and 3 bases stayed unmatched. The CDR3 has 14 residues. Here the CDR3 DNA reads TGTGCCAGCAGGAAGGGACAGGGGGCCTATGGCTACACCTTC. Translated, it gives CASRKGQGAYGYTF.

The gene calls are TRBV19 and TRBJ1-1, with 7 bases lining up with TRBD1. Germline lookup yields CDR1 LNHDA and CDR2 SQIVND (reference sequence). This CDR3 region has 13 residues. The junction had 5 bases not matched to a gene; V was cut back by 10 bases and J by 0 bases. CDR3 in DNA: TGTGCCACATCCAGGGGGATGAACACTGAAGCTTTCTTT. Protein sequence: CATSRGMNTEAFF. The full variable domain, with the rest looked up from reference TRBV19 and TRBJ1-1, is DGGITQSPKYLFRKEGQNVTLSCEQNLNHDAMYWYRQDPGQGLRLIYYSQIVNDFQKGDIAEGYSVSREKKESFPLTVTSAQKNPTAFYLCATSRGMNTEAFFGQGTRLTVV.

This clone showed up just a few times. V is TRBV5-8 and J is TRBJ2-1; 15 bases align to TRBD2. V trimming: 4 bases; J trimming: 6 bases; junction bases outside the gene matches: 11. The germline CDR1 and CDR2 sequences are SGHTS and YDEGEE. The CDR3 sequence is 18 residues long. CDR3 residues: CASSPGTSGRQRGNEQFF. The CDR3 DNA follows: TGTGCCAGCAGCCCTGGGACTAGCGGGAGGCAAAGGGGCAATGAGCAGTTCTTC.

The chain joins TRBV6-5 to TRBJ1-1; 7 nucleotides line up with TRBD1. The CDR3 is 11 amino acids. The V and J ends lost 2 bases and 11 bases, in that order; junction bases with no gene match: 2. CDR1 and CDR2 from the germline V gene are MNHEY and SVGAGI. The chain's CDR3 is CASSYGTEAFF. DNA of the CDR3: TGTGCCAGCAGTTACGGGACAGAGGCTTTCTTT.

The table lists this clone with a count of one. This sequence joins TRBV6-5 and TRBJ1-3; D is possibly TRBD1 (5 bases). This CDR3 is built from 14 residues. Trimming took off 6 bases at V and 1 base at J, with 10 bases between the two ends. Germline lookup yields CDR1 MNHEY and CDR2 SVGAGI. CDR3 region: CASSGHLSGNTIYF. The CDR3 DNA reads TGTGCCAGCAGCGGACATCTTTCTGGAAACACCATATATTTT.

The sample holds one count of this clone. The genes are TRBV6-5 and TRBJ2-7, with a tentative D call TRBD2 (6 bases). Germline lookup yields CDR1 MNHEY and CDR2 SVGAGI. V shed 11 bases and J shed 6 bases, with 20 bases lying between them. CDR3 length: 13 residues. This chain's CDR3 is CAGGTASWLEQYF. The CDR3 coding sequence is TGTGCCGGGGGGACTGCTTCCTGGCTCGAGCAGTACTTC.

Here the CDR3 reads CASSSYRGANTEAFF. As DNA, the CDR3 is TGCGCCAGCAGCTCATACAGGGGGGCGAACACTGAAGCTTTCTTT. The chain links TRBV5-1 to TRBJ1-1; 8 positions match TRBD1. The CDR3 extends over 15 amino acids. Germline CDR1 and CDR2: SGHRS and YFSETQ. Germline trimming cut 3 bases from V and 1 base from J; bases unmatched to any gene: 5.

This chain connects TRBV5-4 to TRBJ2-2; 11 nucleotides match TRBD2. V lost 3 bases, J lost 7 bases, and 11 bases stayed unmatched. This CDR3 spans 17 amino acids. Germline V lookup: CDR1 SGHNT, CDR2 YYREEE (reference sequence). Here the CDR3 DNA reads TGTGCCAGCAGCTCGTTAGCGGGAGGGATCATCGGCGGGGAGCTGTTTTTT. Protein product: CASSSLAGGIIGGELFF.

The chain has TRBV30 and TRBJ2-3; TRBD2 aligns across 12 bases. Germline V gene data show CDR1 as GTSNPN and CDR2 as SVGIG (reference sequence). V trimming: 4 bases; J trimming: 6 bases; junction bases outside the gene matches: 8. The CDR3 sequence is 15 residues long. The CDR3 region is CAWKVTSGGGDTQYF. CDR3 DNA sequence: TGTGCCTGGAAGGTGACTAGCGGGGGAGGGGATACGCAGTATTTT.

Comments on this clone: The identical CDR3 is also encoded by other nucleotide sequences in the sample. The chain combines TRBV7-9 with TRBJ1-1; D is ambiguous. V was cut by 1 base and J by 2 bases, with 8 bases left in between. The CDR3 loop spans 14 amino acids. Germline values: CDR1 SEHNR, CDR2 FQNEAQ (reference sequence). The CDR3 DNA sequence: TGTGCCAGCAGCTTAGGCGGACTTAACACTGAAGCTTTCTTT. Translation: CASSLGGLNTEAFF. Looking up the rest from reference TRBV7-9 and TRBJ1-1 gives the full variable domain: DTGVSQNPRHKITKRGQNVTFRCDPISEHNRLYWYRQTLGQGPEFLTYFQNEAQLEKSRLLSDRFSAERPKGSFSTLEIQRTEQGDSAMYLCASSLGGLNTEAFFGQGTRLTVV.

The rearrangement links TRBV3-1 (or the pseudogene TRBV3-2) to TRBJ1-1; D may be TRBD1 (6 bases). The germline V gene has CDR1 LGHDT and CDR2 YNNKEL (reference sequence). V was shortened by 3 bases and J by 1 base, with 15 bases between the two germline ends. The CDR3 is 16 amino acids. CDR3 sequence reads: CASSQHRELGNTEAFF. The CDR3 DNA reads as TGTGCCAGCAGCCAGCACAGGGAATTGGGGAACACTGAAGCTTTCTTT.

A word on this clone: The final CDR3 position lacks the conserved phenylalanine or tryptophan, pointing to a likely read error. No DNA is shown, since the ends of the CDR3 on it are uncertain; the CDR3 is the one TCRdb lists. V gene TRBV6-1 combines with J gene TRBJ2-3; the DNA was not used to check the table's D call, TRBD1. CDR1 is MNHNS, CDR2 SASEGT, per germline. The CDR3 is made up of 12 amino acids, end residues included. The chain's CDR3 is CASSDPGTVKSL.

V gene TRBV7-2 combines with J gene TRBJ1-2; 10 bases match TRBD1. Germline loops: CDR1 SGHTA, CDR2 FQGNSA. V shed 4 bases, J shed 7 bases, and the junction held 9 bases outside the gene matches. The CDR3 has 15 amino acids. CDR3 sequence (DNA): TGTGCCAGCAGCTCGAGGGGACAGGGGACGGGTGGCTACACCTTC. Translation gives CASSSRGQGTGGYTF. Using reference TRBV7-2 and TRBJ1-2 for the parts outside the CDR3, the full variable domain is GAGVSQSPSNKVTEKGKDVELRCDPISGHTALYWYRQSLGQGLEFLIYFQGNSAPDKSGLPSDRFSAERTGGSVSTLTIQRTQQEDSAVYLCASSSRGQGTGGYTFGSGTRLTVV.

This sequence joins TRBV9 and TRBJ2-5; 11 nucleotides agree with TRBD1. Germline V gene sequence: CDR1 SGDLS, CDR2 YYNGEE. The CDR3 consists of 16 residues. V dropped 2 bases and J dropped 2; count of bases not matched to a gene: 5. CDR3 sequence: CASSVRGQGAQETQYF. The CDR3 DNA follows: TGTGCCAGCAGCGTTCGCGGACAGGGGGCTCAAGAGACCCAGTACTTC.